Below are 28 T cell receptor beta chains sequenced from a single sample in a study of radiation and T cells in renal cell carcinoma. Method: immunoSEQ multiplex PCR; TCRdb's copy keeps in-frame clones and lacks some. The data show some 95,000 clones, 75% to 90% seen once. The time point here: baseline pretreatment blood. Indicated treatment: 15 Gy SBRT to primary tumor, nephrectomy 4 weeks later. Sequenced here: blood, sampled from a patient whose treatment included radiotherapy and nephrectomy. The receptors were sampled from a man in his fifties with renal cell carcinoma.

As DNA, the CDR3 is TGTGCCAGCAGCCAGCGGCAGCTCATGAACACCGGGGAGCTGTTTTTT. Translation: CASSQRQLMNTGELFF. The chain uses TRBV14 and TRBJ2-2; D is ambiguous. CDR3 size: 16 residues. CDR1 and CDR2 (germline): SGHDN, FVKESK. V was cut by 3 bases and J by 1 base, with 12 bases left in between.

Details on this clone: The junction departs from the called germline gene at one end, perhaps through a read error. The V and J genes are TRBV7-7 and TRBJ1-2, with D perhaps matching TRBD1 (5 bases). Germline V CDR1 and CDR2: SSHAT, FNYEAQ (reference sequence). CDR3 length equals 17 residues. The CDR3 coding sequence is TGTGCTAGCAGCCCTAGATACCGAACAGGATTTGGGTATGGCTACACCTTC. It translates to CASSPRYRTGFGYGYTF.

The table lists this clone with a few counts. CDR3 loop: CASSPHSGSEQYF. The CDR3 coding sequence is TGTGCCAGCTCACCACATTCAGGGAGCGAGCAGTACTTC. This sequence joins TRBV18 and TRBJ2-7; the D gene could be TRBD1 or TRBD2 (5 bases each). The CDR3 is made up of 13 amino acids. Trimming took off 1 base at V and 6 bases at J, with 10 bases between the two ends. CDR1 and CDR2 (germline): KGHSH, LQKENI.

The gene calls are TRBV6-5 and TRBJ2-7; 8 bases agree with TRBD2. The germline V gene encodes CDR1 MNHEY and CDR2 SVGAGI. The CDR3 has 14 residues. J gave up 4 bases and V 2 bases, and 4 bases lay outside the gene matches. CDR3 DNA: TGTGCCAGCAGTTACGGGGCTAGCGGGTACGAGCAGTACTTC. It codes for CASSYGASGYEQYF.

The chain couples TRBV18 to TRBJ2-3, with D maybe TRBD2 (6 bases). The CDR3 has 14 residues. Germline V gene data show CDR1 as KGHSH and CDR2 as LQKENI. The ends were cut back, 6 bases at V and 0 bases at J, with 10 bases in the middle. Here the CDR3 reads CASSPTRSTDTQYF. The CDR3 coding sequence is TGTGCCAGCTCCCCGACTAGGAGCACAGATACGCAGTATTTT.

The chain carries TRBV7-9 and TRBJ2-7; 9 bases match TRBD1. The CDR3 is 15 amino acids. Germline V gene data show CDR1 as SEHNR and CDR2 as FQNEAQ (reference sequence). Germline trimming cut 5 bases from V and 6 bases from J; bases unmatched to any gene: 11. The CDR3 spells CASSPGQGLSIEQYF. CDR3 bases: TGTGCCAGCAGCCCGGGACAGGGTCTTTCTATCGAGCAGTACTTC.

The CDR3 DNA reads TGTGCCAGCAGCTTACAGGGGGCCGCCGGGGAGCTGTTTTTT. Its translation is CASSLQGAAGELFF. This chain joins TRBV5-4 and TRBJ2-2, with 9 bases lining up with TRBD1. The J segment lost 6 bases and the V segment lost 2 bases, leaving 2 bases of the junction unmatched. Germline CDR1 and CDR2: SGHNT and YYREEE (reference sequence). The CDR3 is made up of 14 amino acids.

The V call is TRBV4-1, the J call TRBJ1-2, with TRBD1 identical over 10 bases. Per germline, CDR1 MGHRA and CDR2 YSYEKL. The CDR3 extends over 16 amino acids. The ends lost 2 bases at V and 2 bases at J; junction bases unmatched: 5. This chain's CDR3 is CASSQMGQGRNYGYTF. The CDR3 nucleotides read TGCGCCAGCAGCCAAATGGGACAGGGGAGGAACTATGGCTACACCTTC.

The rearrangement joins TRBV7-9 to TRBJ2-3, with 9 nucleotides matching TRBD1. This CDR3 comprises 14 residues. Trimming took 6 bases from V and 2 from J; bases not matched to a gene: 3. Germline values: CDR1 SEHNR, CDR2 FQNEAQ (reference sequence). CDR3 protein: CASRTGGSTDTQYF. The CDR3 DNA is TGTGCCAGCAGGACAGGGGGATCCACAGATACGCAGTATTTT.

The rearrangement joins TRBV30 to TRBJ2-6; D not resolved. The CDR3 loop spans 12 amino acids. Germline assignment: CDR1 GTSNPN and CDR2 SVGIG (reference sequence). The V gene lost 5 bases and the J gene lost 2 bases, with 4 bases spanning the gap. The CDR3 nucleotides are TGTGCCTGGGGAGCTGGGGCCAACGTCCTGACTTTC. This encodes CAWGAGANVLTF.

The rearrangement uses TRBV11-2 and TRBJ1-1; D unclear. V dropped 0 bases and J dropped 1 base, with 6 bases sitting between them. The CDR3 contains 14 residues. The germline CDR1 and CDR2 sequences are SGHAT and FQNNGV. For the CDR3, the DNA is TGTGCCAGCAGCTTAGAGGCACGGAACACTGAAGCTTTCTTT. Protein product: CASSLEARNTEAFF.

The count of this clone is one. The V gene is TRBV18, the J gene TRBJ2-5, with TRBD2 matching over 9 bases. V lost 6 bases to trimming and J lost 3 bases; unmatched junction nucleotides: 8. Per germline, CDR1 KGHSH and CDR2 LQKENI. The CDR3 runs 15 residues. CDR3 in DNA: TGTGCCAGCTCCCCCGGGACTAGCCCGGAAGAGACCCAGTACTTC. Its translation: CASSPGTSPEETQYF.

The rearrangement links TRBV19 to TRBJ2-7, with 9 bases fitting TRBD1. Germline V gene data show CDR1 as LNHDA and CDR2 as SQIVND (reference sequence). The CDR3 has 15 residues. Trimming cost V 6 bases and J 5 bases; bases outside gene matches: 11. The DNA of the CDR3 is TGTGCCAGTAGCGAATTGGACAGGGGCAGGGACGAGCAGTACTTC. Protein: CASSELDRGRDEQYF.

CDR3 DNA sequence: TGTGCCAGCAGAGGACCCCTACTTAGGTTTTTCTTT. Protein sequence: CASRGPLLRFFF. The chain joins TRBV2 to TRBJ1-1; D remains ambiguous. CDR1 is SNHLY and CDR2 is FYNNEI in the germline V gene. This CDR3 has 12 residues. Trimming stripped 6 bases from V and 13 bases from J, with 18 bases between.

This clone was observed once. The chain is built from TRBV4-1 and TRBJ2-5; no reliable D call. Trimming took off 2 bases at V and 6 bases at J, with 7 bases between the two ends. Germline V lookup: CDR1 MGHRA, CDR2 YSYEKL. The CDR3 runs 12 residues. The CDR3 here is CASSQNHQTQYF. Written as DNA, the CDR3 is TGCGCCAGCAGCCAAAATCACCAGACCCAGTACTTC.

The V gene is TRBV7-2, the J gene TRBJ2-5; 8 positions agree with TRBD2. This CDR3 spans 14 amino acids. V shed 2 bases, J shed 5 bases, and the junction held 4 bases outside the gene matches. CDR1 is SGHTA, CDR2 FQGNSA, per germline. CDR3 sequence: CASSLMGTRETQYF. CDR3 coding DNA: TGTGCCAGCAGCTTAATGGGGACTAGGGAGACCCAGTACTTC.

This rearrangement joins TRBV7-2 to TRBJ2-1; D could derive from TRBD1 or TRBD2 (6 bases each). V was trimmed by 2 bases and J by 9 bases, leaving 20 bases between them. CDR3 length: 16 amino acids. Germline V gene data show CDR1 as SGHTA and CDR2 as FQGNSA. The CDR3 is CASSLWAQIGGGEQFF. CDR3 in DNA: TGTGCCAGCAGCTTATGGGCACAAATCGGGGGCGGTGAGCAGTTCTTC.

This chain connects TRBV6-1 to TRBJ1-2, with D unclear. V was shortened by 3 bases and J by 3 bases, with 8 bases between the two germline ends. Germline lookup yields CDR1 MNHNS and CDR2 SASEGT. The CDR3 sequence is 13 residues long. CDR3 DNA sequence: TGTGCCAGCAGTGATTCTTCGGACTATGGCTACACCTTC. This sequence encodes CASSDSSDYGYTF.

The J gene is TRBJ2-5, the V gene TRBV5-4, with unresolved D. V was cut by 5 bases and J by 5 bases, with 19 bases left in between. Per germline, CDR1 SGHNT and CDR2 YYREEE (reference sequence). The CDR3 is 15 residues long. CDR3 DNA sequence: TGTGCCAGCAGTACGCCGACTGGAGCTATGGAGACCCAGTACTTC. Translating it yields CASSTPTGAMETQYF.

The V call is TRBV2, the J call TRBJ1-2, with TRBD1 matching 9 bases. J gave up 7 bases and V 2 bases, and 8 bases lay outside the gene matches. CDR1 is SNHLY, CDR2 FYNNEI, per germline. The length of the CDR3 is 15 residues. This CDR3 is CASSEFVQGAFGYTF. Written as DNA, the CDR3 is TGTGCCAGCAGTGAATTCGTACAGGGGGCTTTTGGCTACACCTTC.

This clone was seen only a few times. The genes are TRBV30 and TRBJ1-1; D gene ambiguous. The V gene lost 2 bases and the J gene lost 1 base, with 8 bases spanning the gap. CDR1 is GTSNPN and CDR2 is SVGIG in the germline V gene (reference sequence). The CDR3 is made up of 13 amino acids. CDR3 region: CAWSRDANTEAFF. CDR3 in DNA: TGTGCCTGGAGTCGAGACGCGAACACTGAAGCTTTCTTT. The full variable domain, its missing parts supplied by reference TRBV30 and TRBJ1-1, is SQTIHQWPATLVQPVGSPLSLECTVEGTSNPNLYWYRQAAGRGLQLLFYSVGIGQISSEVPQNLSASRPQDRQFILSSKKLLLSDSGFYLCAWSRDANTEAFFGQGTRLTVV.

The V and J genes are TRBV6-1 and TRBJ2-5; 9 nucleotides align to TRBD1. Per the germline V gene, CDR1 is MNHNS and CDR2 is SASEGT. The CDR3 covers 14 residues. Trimming took 6 bases from V and 5 from J; bases not matched to a gene: 7. The CDR3 region is CASRLTGGGETQYF. CDR3 in DNA: TGTGCCAGCAGACTCACAGGGGGCGGCGAGACCCAGTACTTC.

The gene calls are TRBV28 and TRBJ2-7; the match to TRBD2 covers 9 bases. V gave up 2 bases and J gave up 5 bases; unmatched junction bases: 13. The CDR3 length is 17 residues. Germline assignment: CDR1 MDHEN and CDR2 SYDVKM. CDR3 bases: TGTGCCAGCAGTTTAGCCCTCGGCCTAGCGGGAAGAAACGAGCAGTACTTC. Translation: CASSLALGLAGRNEQYF.

V is TRBV10-3 and J is TRBJ2-1; 9 bases fit TRBD2. The V segment lost 0 bases and the J segment 8 bases; nucleotides outside the gene matches: 17. The CDR3 sequence is 19 residues long. In germline, CDR1 is ENHRY, CDR2 SYGVKD. The CDR3 region is CAISESGGSGSGRVYEQFF. For the CDR3, the DNA is TGTGCCATCAGTGAGTCAGGTGGTAGCGGGAGTGGACGGGTCTATGAGCAGTTCTTC.

This chain connects TRBV4-2 to TRBJ1-1, with 7 bases lining up with TRBD1. V trimming: 3 bases; J trimming: 1 base; junction bases outside the gene matches: 8. Germline loops: CDR1 LGHNA, CDR2 YNFKEQ. CDR3 size: 16 residues. CDR3 amino acids: CASSHPQDRSNTEAFF. The CDR3 DNA reads as TGTGCCAGCAGCCACCCCCAGGACAGGTCGAACACTGAAGCTTTCTTT.

This chain links TRBV4-1 with TRBJ1-2; 8 nucleotides line up with TRBD1. Germline V gene sequence: CDR1 MGHRA, CDR2 YSYEKL. V lost 0 bases and J lost 4; bases outside the gene matches: 16. The CDR3 spans 19 residues. The CDR3 DNA follows: TGCGCCAGCAGCCAAGAGCGGCTGACAGGGGACCAGCTAAGCTATGGCTACACCTTC. Amino acid sequence: CASSQERLTGDQLSYGYTF.

The chain joins TRBV6-1 to TRBJ2-1, with D possibly TRBD1 on 6 matching bases. This CDR3 is built from 16 residues. V was shortened by 2 bases and J by 5 bases, with 16 bases between the two germline ends. Germline CDR1 is MNHNS and CDR2 is SASEGT. The CDR3 DNA reads TGTGCCAGCAGTGAATTCCCCCGGGACACCCACAATGAGCAGTTCTTC. Its protein product is CASSEFPRDTHNEQFF.

The chain carries TRBV7-8 and TRBJ2-3; tentative D call: TRBD1 (6 bases). Per the germline V gene, CDR1 is SGHVS and CDR2 is FQNEAQ. V lost 4 bases and J 1 base, leaving 12 bases between the germline ends. The length of the CDR3 is 15 residues. CDR3 sequence reads: CASSSLGQRTDTQYF. DNA of the CDR3: TGTGCCAGCAGCTCTCTCGGACAGCGCACAGATACGCAGTATTTT.